These 9 T cell receptor beta chains share one sample of origin, sequenced in a study of regulatory T cells in long-lasting Graves disease. Time point defined: newly diagnosed GD, antithyroid drugs for less than 3 months. From RNA extracted from PBMCs, the TCR library was made. Through Arm-PCR of CDR3 regions and iRepertoire HTBI primers, TCR beta libraries were built. TCRdb reprocessed the multiplex PCR reads with MiXCR, giving one entry per CDR3 protein. Here the sample spans around 250,000 distinct CDR3 sequences, around 18% being singletons. The same data also went into a second study, on T cells in Graves' hyperthyroidism and ophthalmopathy.

The specimen comprised peripheral blood mononuclear cells (PBMCs), sampled at new diagnosis, from a patient treated with antithyroid drugs. All receptors come from a woman under 40 with Graves disease.

This clonotype was detected ten times or more. CDR3 protein: CASSQTWGVGTGELFF. The CDR3 DNA is TGTGCCAGCAGCCAAACCTGGGGAGTGGGCACCGGGGAGCTGTTTTTT. This chain uses TRBV3-1 with TRBJ2-2; a weak D match, TRBD2 (5 bases). V gave up 2 bases and J gave up 4 bases, with 14 bases separating them. The CDR3 contains 16 residues. Per the germline V gene, CDR1 is LGHDT and CDR2 is YNNKEL (reference sequence).

This clonotype was counted many times. This sequence joins TRBV5-4 and TRBJ2-5, with 9 bases that match TRBD1. Germline assignment: CDR1 SGHNT and CDR2 YYREEE (reference sequence). CDR3 length equals 17 residues. The V segment lost 3 bases and the J segment 3 bases; nucleotides outside the gene matches: 12. The DNA for the CDR3 is TGTGCCAGCAGCTACCCAAATGGCCGGGACAGGGAAGAGACCCAGTACTTC. This sequence encodes CASSYPNGRDREETQYF.

The chain employs TRBV7-2 and TRBJ2-1; TRBD2 matches 8 bases. From germline, CDR1 is SGHTA and CDR2 FQGNSA. The CDR3 runs to 17 residues. The ends lost 2 bases at V and 2 bases at J; junction bases unmatched: 8. As DNA, the CDR3 is TGTGCCAGCAGCTTAAATGGCCCAGCGGGAGCCTACAATGAGCAGTTCTTC. This codes for CASSLNGPAGAYNEQFF.

In the case of this clonotype: A much larger clone differs from this one at a single base, so this may be a read error. The gene calls are TRBV20-1 and TRBJ2-7; D may be TRBD2 (5 bases). Germline V gene data show CDR1 as DFQATT and CDR2 as SNEGSKA (reference sequence). This CDR3 spans 13 amino acids. CDR3: CSVRVVSAYEQYF. Here the CDR3 DNA reads TGCAGTGTTAGAGTTGTTAGCGCCTACGAGCAGTACTTC.

This clonotype was recorded many times. The rearrangement links TRBV7-9 to TRBJ1-2, with D perhaps matching TRBD1 (5 bases). V was cut by 1 base and J by 4 bases, with 10 bases left in between. Germline assignment: CDR1 SEHNR and CDR2 FQNEAQ (reference sequence). This CDR3 has 14 residues. CDR3 bases: TGTGCCAGCAGCTTAGGATCGACAGTCTATGGCTACACCTTC. It yields the protein CASSLGSTVYGYTF.

This clonotype was detected many times. This chain uses TRBV7-2 with TRBJ2-2; 8 bases are a match to TRBD2. Germline V gene lookup returns CDR1 SGHTA and CDR2 FQGNSA. V lost 3 bases, J lost 4 bases, and 7 bases stayed unmatched. The CDR3 runs to 16 residues. The CDR3 nucleotides read TGTGCCAGCAGCTTTTACCCCGGGGGGGCCACCGGGGAGCTGTTTTTT. Amino acid sequence: CASSFYPGGATGELFF.

This clonotype was seen ten or more times. This likely comes from a read error, as the CDR3 has no conserved phenylalanine or tryptophan at its end. The chain employs TRBV7-2 and TRBJ2-3; 10 bases map to TRBD2. Germline values: CDR1 SGHTA, CDR2 FQGNSA. The CDR3 consists of 15 residues. The J segment lost 6 bases and the V segment lost 5 bases, leaving 8 bases of the junction unmatched. The CDR3 bases are TGTGCCAGCAGCCGTGGGGCTAGCGGGGGCGATACGCAGTATTCT. This codes for CASSRGASGGDTQYS.

At least ten counts were recorded for this clonotype. The chain carries TRBV7-2 and TRBJ1-4, with 10 bases matching TRBD1. The CDR3 is made up of 13 amino acids. V dropped 5 bases and J dropped 8; count of bases not matched to a gene: 2. Germline V gene data show CDR1 as SGHTA and CDR2 as FQGNSA. The CDR3: CASSRDRGEKLFF. The CDR3 region has the DNA TGTGCCAGCAGCCGGGACAGGGGCGAAAAACTGTTTTTT.

This clonotype was seen many times. This chain uses TRBV7-9 with TRBJ2-7; possible D gene TRBD1, 5 bases. Germline-derived CDR1 and CDR2 are SEHNR and FQNEAQ (reference sequence). With 8 bases removed from V and 4 bases from J, the gap between germline ends came to 15 bases. CDR3 length equals 13 residues. This CDR3 reads CASGRPQGYEQYF. The CDR3 DNA follows: TGTGCCAGCGGAAGGCCCCAGGGATACGAGCAGTACTTC.